This TCR beta chain was sequenced for a study of cytomegalovirus exposure and HLA in healthy donors. General study findings and limits: Rare TCR sequences predominated, though certain public TCRs were found in many donors. Roughly uniform depth of sequencing across donors was assumed in presence/absence analyses.

This clone has more than one count but fewer than ten. As yet, its antigen is unknown. V lost 4 bases to trimming and J lost 1 base, with 10 bases between them. The V gene's germline CDR1 is LNHDA and CDR2 SQIVND (reference sequence). The CDR3 sequence is 15 residues long. The primer mix had 60 Vbeta and 13 Jbeta primers. The assay was immunoSEQ multiplex PCR, and TCRdb's table has in-frame clones only and misses some. The sample holds over 85,000 clones, 76% seen once. The clonotype originates from a man younger than 40 in good health and CMV-seropositive. Sequences were obtained from PBMCs. The V and J genes are TRBV19 and TRBJ1-4; D is unresolved. The CDR3, as DNA: TGTGCCAGTAGTACCTGGGAGGGAACTAATGAAAAACTGTTTTTT. It yields the protein CASSTWEGTNEKLFF.